This T cell receptor beta chain emerged from a study of vaccination and CD4 T cells after COVID-19. About the study: Either a CEFX pool, an HIV-1 Nef pool, or no peptide was added to control cultures.

Described treatment: roughly 10-day PBMC culture with coronavirus spike peptide pools or control peptides (ViraFEST assay). Sequencing of the DNA from cultured CD4+ T cells was carried out with the Oncomine TCR Beta short-read assay. TCRdb processed the PCR reads anew with MiXCR; each CDR3 protein has one entry. The table lists about 19,000 distinct CDR3 sequences, under 60% of them singletons. The V gene lost 6 bases and the J gene lost 2 bases, with 13 bases spanning the gap. The CDR3 extends over 14 amino acids. Concerning this clonotype itself: As yet, its antigen is unknown.

This sample comprised CD4+ T cells from blood, cultured in vitro, obtained after SARS-CoV-2 vaccination. This clonotype originated in a human donor who had recovered from COVID-19. The chain combines TRBV12-3 or TRBV12-4 with TRBJ2-5, with a possible D match to TRBD1 (6 bases). DNA for the CDR3: TGTGCCAGCAGGACCACAGGGCATCAAGAGACCCAGTACTTC. As protein: CASRTTGHQETQYF.